These T cell receptor beta chains were read from a single sample in a study of blood T cell repertoires in COVID-19. Some clones are missing from TCRdb's copy, which holds only in-frame ones; the method was immunoSEQ multiplex PCR. Among 200,000 to 250,000 clones, about 90% were seen once, and the ten largest hold about 0.8%. Material: peripheral blood. All receptors derive from a man younger than 40 with COVID-19, enrolled during active disease. CDR3s include the opening cysteine and the closing phenylalanine or tryptophan. Fields, in order: J gene, clone size, D gene, CDR3 length, V gene, CDR3 protein, CDR3 DNA. D genes are given only for firm matches. Expanded clones are given a class, and other clones once, few, many or no size at all.

J gene: TRBJ1-6
clone size: .
D gene: TRBD1
CDR3 length: 16
V gene: TRBV30
CDR3 protein: CAWGLLTGTGDSPLHF
CDR3 DNA: TGTGCCTGGGGGCTTCTAACCGGGACAGGGGATTCACCCCTCCACTTT

J gene: TRBJ2-7
clone size: .
D gene: TRBD1
CDR3 length: 14
V gene: TRBV10-3
CDR3 protein: CAISGGTGYYEQYF
CDR3 DNA: TGTGCCATCAGTGGGGGGACAGGGTACTACGAGCAGTACTTC

J gene: TRBJ2-4
clone size: .
D gene: .
CDR3 length: 15
V gene: TRBV2
CDR3 protein: CASRPTWGPWNIQYF
CDR3 DNA: TGTGCCAGCAGACCAACCTGGGGGCCGTGGAACATTCAGTACTTC

J gene: TRBJ2-1
clone size: .
D gene: TRBD1
CDR3 length: 13
V gene: TRBV7-9
CDR3 protein: CATGTGSYNEQFF
CDR3 DNA: TGTGCCACCGGGACAGGGTCCTACAATGAGCAGTTCTTC

J gene: TRBJ1-6
clone size: .
D gene: TRBD1
CDR3 length: 15
V gene: TRBV5-1
CDR3 protein: CASSLVAGGGSPLHF
CDR3 DNA: TGCGCCAGCAGCTTGGTGGCAGGGGGCGGTTCACCCCTCCACTTT

J gene: TRBJ2-3
clone size: .
D gene: TRBD2
CDR3 length: 16
V gene: TRBV19
CDR3 protein: CASRRTSGGAGDTQYF
CDR3 DNA: TGTGCCAGTAGAAGGACTAGCGGGGGGGCCGGGGATACGCAGTATTTT

J gene: TRBJ1-1
clone size: .
D gene: .
CDR3 length: 13
V gene: TRBV5-5
CDR3 protein: CASSLAVNTEAFF
CDR3 DNA: TGTGCCAGCAGCTTGGCCGTGAACACTGAAGCTTTCTTT

J gene: TRBJ2-1
clone size: .
D gene: TRBD2
CDR3 length: 15
V gene: TRBV5-1
CDR3 protein: CASRMGLADPNEQFF
CDR3 DNA: TGCGCCAGCAGGATGGGGCTAGCGGACCCCAATGAGCAGTTCTTC

J gene: TRBJ1-1
clone size: .
D gene: .
CDR3 length: 13
V gene: TRBV10-2
CDR3 protein: CASTGRVGTEAFF
CDR3 DNA: TGCGCCAGCACGGGCAGGGTCGGCACTGAAGCTTTCTTT

J gene: TRBJ2-7
clone size: .
D gene: .
CDR3 length: 14
V gene: TRBV6-5
CDR3 protein: CASRNDGSFYEQYF
CDR3 DNA: TGTGCCAGCAGAAACGACGGGTCGTTCTACGAGCAGTACTTC

J gene: TRBJ1-2
clone size: .
D gene: .
CDR3 length: 14
V gene: TRBV5-4
CDR3 protein: CASSLGAQGSGYTF
CDR3 DNA: TGTGCCAGCAGCTTGGGGGCCCAGGGGAGCGGCTACACCTTC

J gene: TRBJ1-2
clone size: .
D gene: TRBD1
CDR3 length: 13
V gene: TRBV29-1
CDR3 protein: CSVGDSRTDGYTF
CDR3 DNA: TGCAGCGTAGGGGACAGCCGGACGGATGGCTACACCTTC

J gene: TRBJ1-1
clone size: .
D gene: .
CDR3 length: 14
V gene: TRBV2
CDR3 protein: CASRVIGQATEAFF
CDR3 DNA: TGTGCCAGCAGAGTAATTGGGCAGGCCACTGAAGCTTTCTTT

J gene: TRBJ2-1
clone size: .
D gene: TRBD2
CDR3 length: 14
V gene: TRBV2
CDR3 protein: CASSVAGGGNEQFF
CDR3 DNA: TGTGCCAGCAGCGTAGCGGGGGGAGGCAATGAGCAGTTCTTC

J gene: TRBJ1-1
clone size: few
D gene: TRBD1
CDR3 length: 14
V gene: TRBV7-3
CDR3 protein: CASSPSDRGAEAFF
CDR3 DNA: TGTGCCAGCAGCCCCTCCGACAGGGGGGCTGAAGCTTTCTTT

J gene: TRBJ1-3
clone size: .
D gene: .
CDR3 length: 16
V gene: TRBV5-1
CDR3 protein: CASSLAVGRAGNTIYF
CDR3 DNA: TGCGCCAGCAGCTTGGCGGTCGGCAGGGCTGGAAACACCATATATTTT

J gene: TRBJ2-3
clone size: .
D gene: TRBD1
CDR3 length: 17
V gene: TRBV30
CDR3 protein: CAWSVDRTGGVPDTQYF
CDR3 DNA: TGTGCCTGGAGTGTGGACAGGACAGGTGGGGTCCCAGATACGCAGTATTTT

J gene: TRBJ2-1
clone size: once
D gene: .
CDR3 length: 16
V gene: TRBV6-6
CDR3 protein: CASSYSSGSYRHEQFF
CDR3 DNA: TGTGCCAGCAGTTACTCCTCCGGGTCCTATAGGCATGAGCAGTTCTTC

J gene: TRBJ1-2
clone size: .
D gene: TRBD1
CDR3 length: 14
V gene: TRBV11-2
CDR3 protein: CASSQGQGRAGYTF
CDR3 DNA: TGTGCCAGCAGCCAGGGACAGGGGCGGGCCGGCTACACCTTC